A selection of T cell receptor beta chains follows, all from one sample in a study of blood T cell repertoires in COVID-19. The table came from immunoSEQ multiplex PCR; TCRdb's copy has only in-frame clones and leaves some out. The table records 30,000 to 35,000 clones, nearly 90% of them present only once. The sample consisted of peripheral blood. These receptor sequences come from a man at least 80 years old with acute or convalescent COVID-19. Each CDR3 is given with its conserved first and last residue. D genes are given only for firm matches. Clone size is not always given. Where it is, it says once, few, many or a class for expanded clones.

size,D,V,J,DNA,CDR3
.,TRBD1,TRBV6-6,TRBJ1-3,TGTGCCAGCAGTTCGGGACAGGGGCTCGGAAACACCATATATTTT,CASSSGQGLGNTIYF
once,.,TRBV30,TRBJ2-7,TGTGCCTGGGCCTCCCGGGGAGCCAACGAGCAGTACTTC,CAWASRGANEQYF
.,.,TRBV3-1/TRBV3-2,TRBJ2-5,TGTGCCAGCAGCTTGATCGGGATGGAGACCCAGTACTTC,CASSLIGMETQYF
once,.,TRBV6-1,TRBJ1-4,TGTGCCAGCAGTGAACCTCTGACAGGTCGTGGGGAAAAACTGTTTTTT,CASSEPLTGRGEKLFF
once,TRBD2,TRBV28,TRBJ2-4,TGTGCCAGCAGACTAGCGGGGAACATTCAGTACTTC,CASRLAGNIQYF
.,TRBD2,TRBV11-3,TRBJ2-1,TGTGCCAGCAGCTTAGAAGGACTAGCGGGAGTCGAGCAGTTCTTC,CASSLEGLAGVEQFF
.,TRBD2,TRBV10-1,TRBJ2-3,TGCGCCAGCAGTGACCGAGGACTAGCGGGAGGGGATACGCAGTATTTT,CASSDRGLAGGDTQYF
.,TRBD1,TRBV19,TRBJ1-2,TGTGCCAGTAGTATAGATCTCCCGACAGGGCTACTAGGCTACACCTTC,CASSIDLPTGLLGYTF
.,.,TRBV24-1,TRBJ1-5,TGTGCCACCCCTTTGGGGGGGCTAAGCAATCAGCCCCAGCATTTT,CATPLGGLSNQPQHF
.,.,TRBV6-6,TRBJ2-7,TGTGCCAGCAGCCCCAACAGGGATCCCTACGAGCAGTACTTC,CASSPNRDPYEQYF
.,.,TRBV27,TRBJ2-1,TGTGCCAGCAGTCCGCTCTATAGTTACAATGAGCAGTTCTTC,CASSPLYSYNEQFF
.,TRBD1,TRBV28,TRBJ2-7,TGTGCCAGCAGATCCGCCGGGACAGGAGGAATATACGAGCAGTACTTC,CASRSAGTGGIYEQYF
.,TRBD1,TRBV30,TRBJ2-7,TGTGCCTGGAGTGTACGGGACAGGGGCGAGCAGTACTTC,CAWSVRDRGEQYF
.,TRBD2,TRBV30,TRBJ2-6,TGTGCCTGGAACCGTAGCGGGAGGTCGAACTCTGGGGCCAACGTCCTGACTTTC,CAWNRSGRSNSGANVLTF
.,.,TRBV30,TRBJ2-3,TGTGCCTGGAGTAATTCGGGACTCCTAGATACGCAGTATTTT,CAWSNSGLLDTQYF
.,TRBD1,TRBV30,TRBJ2-2,TGTGCCTGGGGTACGCGAGGGGGCGCGAACACCGGGGAGCTGTTTTTT,CAWGTRGGANTGELFF
few,.,TRBV6-5,TRBJ2-6,TGTGCCAGCACCCAAGTGGGGGCTTGGGCCAACGTCCTGACTTTC,CASTQVGAWANVLTF
.,.,TRBV3-1/TRBV3-2,TRBJ1-2,TGTGCCAGCAGCCAAGCCTTATCCGGGGGTAACTATGGCTACACCTTC,CASSQALSGGNYGYTF
.,TRBD2,TRBV3-1/TRBV3-2,TRBJ2-1,TGTGCCAGCAGCCAATCTTCCGGGACTAGTCGCAATGAGCAGTTCTTC,CASSQSSGTSRNEQFF
.,TRBD1,TRBV6-6,TRBJ1-4,TGTGCCAGCAGTTACGACAGGGCAACTAATGAAAAACTGTTTTTT,CASSYDRATNEKLFF
medium-sized,.,TRBV29-1,TRBJ2-1,TGCAGCGCCAACTCCCCCGCGAGCAATGAGCAGTTCTTC,CSANSPASNEQFF
.,TRBD1,TRBV20-1,TRBJ2-7,TGCAGTGCCCCAACAGGGGTCGGGCAGTACTTC,CSAPTGVGQYF
.,TRBD1,TRBV6-5,TRBJ1-1,TGTGCCAGCAGTCAAAAGGGACAGAAGAACACTGAAGCTTTCTTT,CASSQKGQKNTEAFF
.,.,TRBV6-5,TRBJ2-3,TGTGCCAGCAAGCTGATTAGCACAGATACGCAGTATTTT,CASKLISTDTQYF
once,TRBD2,TRBV5-1,TRBJ2-3,TGCGCCAGCAGCTTGGGGACTAGCGTCACAGATACGCAGTATTTT,CASSLGTSVTDTQYF
.,.,TRBV9,TRBJ2-2,TGTGCCAGCAGCGCCAGATCGGGGAGACCGAACACCGGGGAGCTGTTTTTT,CASSARSGRPNTGELFF
.,.,TRBV4-1,TRBJ2-1,TGCGCCAGCAGCCCCATCCCACTTCGACTCAGTTATGAGCAGTTCTTC,CASSPIPLRLSYEQFF
.,.,TRBV19,TRBJ2-1,TGTGCCAGTAGCGCAGCGGACTTCGCCTACAATGAGCAGTTCTTC,CASSAADFAYNEQFF
.,TRBD1,TRBV29-1,TRBJ1-5,TGCAGCGTGGACACAGGGGGCAATCAGCCCCAGCATTTT,CSVDTGGNQPQHF
.,TRBD1,TRBV18,TRBJ1-5,TGTGCCAGCTCACCCGGACAGGGAGCGAGCAATCAGCCCCAGCATTTT,CASSPGQGASNQPQHF
.,.,TRBV9,TRBJ2-7,TGTGCCAGCAGCGTAGCTAGTACGCCCTACGAGCAGTACTTC,CASSVASTPYEQYF
once,.,TRBV28,TRBJ1-5,TGTGCCAGCAGCCCATTTGGGGGGGACAATCAGCCCCAGCATTTT,CASSPFGGDNQPQHF
few,.,TRBV7-9,TRBJ2-2,TGTGCCAGCAGCTTAGGACCGAGGTCGAACACCGGGGAGCTGTTTTTT,CASSLGPRSNTGELFF
.,.,TRBV6-5,TRBJ2-7,TGTGCCAGCAGTTACTCGCCACAGGCCTCCTACGAGCAGTACTTC,CASSYSPQASYEQYF
few,TRBD1,TRBV4-1,TRBJ1-2,TGCGCCAGCAGCCAACGGACAGGGGGCTCGGATCGGTATGGCTACACCTTC,CASSQRTGGSDRYGYTF
.,.,TRBV3-1/TRBV3-2,TRBJ1-2,TGTGCCAGCAGCACCCTTCGGGGGGCTAATGGCTACACCTTC,CASSTLRGANGYTF
.,.,TRBV7-6,TRBJ2-3,TGTGCCAGCAGCCCCGCCGGGGATACGCAGTATTTT,CASSPAGDTQYF
.,TRBD2,TRBV5-1,TRBJ2-7,TGCGCCAGCGGACTAGCGGGAGTCTTGAACGAGCAGTACTTC,CASGLAGVLNEQYF
.,TRBD1,TRBV12-5,TRBJ1-2,TGTGCTAGTGGTTTGGCAGGGGGGCCCTATGGCTACACCTTC,CASGLAGGPYGYTF
.,.,TRBV5-4,TRBJ2-1,TGTGCCAGCACCCACCGGGATAACGTTTTCAATGAGCAGTTCTTC,CASTHRDNVFNEQFF
once,TRBD1,TRBV11-2,TRBJ2-7,TGTGCCAGCAGCTTAGAACCGACAGGGACCTACGAGCAGTACTTC,CASSLEPTGTYEQYF
.,TRBD2,TRBV4-2,TRBJ2-7,TGTGCCAGCAGCCAAGATCCTAGCGGGGCGAGGTACGAGCAGTACTTC,CASSQDPSGARYEQYF
.,.,TRBV28,TRBJ1-3,TGTGCCAGCAGTTTACCGGCAGGGACAGGAAACACCATATATTTT,CASSLPAGTGNTIYF
.,TRBD2,TRBV10-3,TRBJ2-7,TGTGCCATCAAAAGCGGGAGGGGTGACGAGCAGTACTTC,CAIKSGRGDEQYF
.,TRBD2,TRBV3-1/TRBV3-2,TRBJ2-3,TGTGCCAGCAGCCAGTCGGGACTATCCACAGATACGCAGTATTTT,CASSQSGLSTDTQYF
.,TRBD2,TRBV19,TRBJ2-3,TGTGCCAGTAGTCTAGCGGGAGAGTTAAATACGCAGTATTTT,CASSLAGELNTQYF
.,TRBD1,TRBV7-6,TRBJ1-5,TGTGCCAGCAGCCTGGGACAGGGGTCACAGCCCCAGCATTTT,CASSLGQGSQPQHF
.,TRBD2,TRBV4-1,TRBJ2-2,TGCGCCAGCAGCCAGCCCTCGGGACTAGCGGACACCGGGGAGCTGTTTTTT,CASSQPSGLADTGELFF
.,TRBD1,TRBV19,TRBJ1-1,TGTGCCAGTAACTCCCTTGACAGGGAAGAAGCTTTCTTT,CASNSLDREEAFF
.,.,TRBV2,TRBJ2-1,TGTGCCAGCAGTGTGGATAGCGGAGCCTACAATGAGCAGTTCTTC,CASSVDSGAYNEQFF
.,TRBD1,TRBV19,TRBJ1-2,TGTGCCAGTAGTGGGACAGGAGGGGACTATGGCTACACCTTC,CASSGTGGDYGYTF
few,.,TRBV6-6,TRBJ1-6,TGTGCCAGCAGCTCCCGTCAGGCGCATAATTCACCCCTCCACTTT,CASSSRQAHNSPLHF
.,.,TRBV11-3,TRBJ1-1,TGTGCCAGCAGCCTAGGCGAGGAGAGCACTGAAGCTTTCTTT,CASSLGEESTEAFF
.,.,TRBV4-1,TRBJ1-3,TGCGCCAGCAGCCAACTCCCGGGTCTAATCTCTGGAAACACCATATATTTT,CASSQLPGLISGNTIYF
.,TRBD2,TRBV11-3,TRBJ2-5,TGTGCCAGCAGCTTCAGACTAGCGGGGGAAGAGACCCAGTACTTC,CASSFRLAGEETQYF